The clone carrying this TCR beta chain was seen ten or more times. Its antigen is as yet unknown. Deletions cut 5 bases from V and 7 bases from J, with 14 bases between. The CDR3 has 13 amino acids. Germline lookup yields CDR1 MGHRA and CDR2 YSYEKL. The entry originates in a study of T cells in Graves' hyperthyroidism and ophthalmopathy. Amplified regions were TCR beta CDR3 sequences from RNA transcripts. Using the HTBI primer set, a first-round RT-PCR was run on the TCR CDR3. TCRdb itself ran the multiplex PCR reads through MiXCR, one entry per CDR3 protein. This sample has around 420,000 distinct CDR3 sequences; approximately 14% occur once, and the top ten carry 5.3%. Study conclusions and caveats: Most clonotypes that expanded in the thyroid above 0.001 also showed up in blood.

Source material: blood. The sequence was collected from a woman between 18 and 29 years old with Graves' hyperthyroidism. The chain links TRBV4-1 to TRBJ1-1; D might be TRBD1 (5 bases). CDR3 in DNA: TGCGCCAGCAGCGATGTGGGGGACGGTGAAGCTTTCTTT. Its translation: CASSDVGDGEAFF.